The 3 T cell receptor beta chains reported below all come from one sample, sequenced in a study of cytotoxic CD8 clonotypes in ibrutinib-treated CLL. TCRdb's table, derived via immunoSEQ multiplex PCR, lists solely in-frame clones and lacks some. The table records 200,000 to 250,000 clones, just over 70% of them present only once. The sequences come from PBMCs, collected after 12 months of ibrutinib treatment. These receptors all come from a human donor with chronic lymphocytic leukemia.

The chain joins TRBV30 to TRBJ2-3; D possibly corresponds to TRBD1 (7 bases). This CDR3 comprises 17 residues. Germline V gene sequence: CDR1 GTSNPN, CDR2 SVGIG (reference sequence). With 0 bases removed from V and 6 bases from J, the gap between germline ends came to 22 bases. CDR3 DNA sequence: TGTGCCTGGAGTGTAGGACTCCACTCAGGGGGGCGGGATACGCAGTATTTT. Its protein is CAWSVGLHSGGRDTQYF.

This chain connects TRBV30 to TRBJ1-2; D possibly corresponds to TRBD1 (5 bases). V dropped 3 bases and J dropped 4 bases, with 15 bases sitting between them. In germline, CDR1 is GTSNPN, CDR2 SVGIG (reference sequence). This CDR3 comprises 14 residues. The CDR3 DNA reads TGTGCCTGGAGGCCGGCAGGGCCCCTCTATGGCTACACCTTC. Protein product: CAWRPAGPLYGYTF.

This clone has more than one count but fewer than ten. CDR3 region: CASSKLRDRGPEAFF. The CDR3 DNA reads TGTGCCAGCAGTAAACTCCGGGACAGGGGGCCTGAAGCTTTCTTT. The chain employs TRBV2 and TRBJ1-1; TRBD1 matches 12 bases. CDR1 SNHLY and CDR2 FYNNEI come from the germline V gene. This CDR3 region has 15 residues. The J segment lost 6 bases and the V segment lost 5 bases, leaving 7 bases of the junction unmatched. Together with reference TRBV2 and TRBJ1-1, the CDR3 gives the full variable domain: EPEVTQTPSHQVTQMGQEVILRCVPISNHLYFYWYRQILGQKVEFLVSFYNNEISEKSEIFDDQFSVERPDGSNFTLKIRSTKLEDSAMYFCASSKLRDRGPEAFFGQGTRLTVV.